This T cell receptor beta chain was captured by sequencing in a study of blood T cell repertoires in COVID-19. Measured with immunoSEQ multiplex PCR; TCRdb has only the in-frame clones, and not every one. The data show about 280,000 clones, roughly 85% seen once. Germline values: CDR1 LGHDT, CDR2 YNNKEL (reference sequence). V lost 1 base, J lost 1 base, and 13 bases lay in between. CDR3 length equals 16 residues. The sequence came from a woman in her forties or fifties who had recovered from COVID-19. Sample: peripheral blood. The genes are TRBV3-1 (or the pseudogene TRBV3-2) and TRBJ1-1; weak D call: TRBD1 (6 bases). CDR3 sequence: CASSQAPGQANTEAFF. In nucleotides, the CDR3 is TGTGCCAGCAGCCAAGCTCCGGGACAAGCGAACACTGAAGCTTTCTTT.